The TCR beta chain under discussion was sequenced for a study of T cell responses to AZD1222 COVID-19 vaccine. In its sample, this clone was seen a few times. Its antigen remains unknown. The protocol was immunoSEQ multiplex PCR, while the TCRdb copy is restricted to in-frame clones and leaves out a portion. The data hold about 110,000 clones, with approximately 86% observed a single time. General study findings and limits: White British ancestry dominated among donors, who included more females, and clonal diversity was possibly underestimated.

The CDR3 length is 15 residues. The V gene lost 0 bases and the J gene lost 0 bases, with 5 bases spanning the gap. Germline-derived CDR1 and CDR2 are LGHNA and YNFKEQ. The source was peripheral blood, collected on day 0 of MenACWY control vaccination. This chain links TRBV4-2 with TRBJ1-4; D is undetermined. The receptor was isolated from an adult in good health. CDR3 sequence (DNA): TGTGCCAGCAGCCAAGATCGTGCAACTAATGAAAAACTGTTTTTT. Protein product: CASSQDRATNEKLFF.